One TCR beta chain is described in this entry. The data originate from a study of blood T cell repertoires in COVID-19. Study-wide background: T cells, B-cell-depleted T cells, or PBMCs provided the cDNA or gDNA that served as material.

V was shortened by 5 bases and J by 7 bases, with 14 bases between the two germline ends. CDR1 and CDR2 (germline): MNHEY, SVGEGT. This CDR3 contains 14 residues. In the study's own analysis: By means of reference gene primer amplification, nucleated cell counts were estimated. The method was immunoSEQ multiplex PCR; TCRdb's version includes in-frame clones alone and lacks a portion of them. D and trimming were read from the DNA, whereas the V and J calls and clone size are those reported in that table. The sample shows about 140,000 clones, approximately 84% of them seen only once. The rearrangement links TRBV6-2 or TRBV6-3 to TRBJ1-4; D gene unclear. The clonotype comes from a woman aged 45-65 years with acute COVID-19. Source material: PBMCs or T cells enriched from blood (not recorded which). The CDR3 coding sequence is TGTGCCAGCAGTCTGACTCTCTCGGGTGAAAAACTGTTTTTT. Protein sequence: CASSLTLSGEKLFF.